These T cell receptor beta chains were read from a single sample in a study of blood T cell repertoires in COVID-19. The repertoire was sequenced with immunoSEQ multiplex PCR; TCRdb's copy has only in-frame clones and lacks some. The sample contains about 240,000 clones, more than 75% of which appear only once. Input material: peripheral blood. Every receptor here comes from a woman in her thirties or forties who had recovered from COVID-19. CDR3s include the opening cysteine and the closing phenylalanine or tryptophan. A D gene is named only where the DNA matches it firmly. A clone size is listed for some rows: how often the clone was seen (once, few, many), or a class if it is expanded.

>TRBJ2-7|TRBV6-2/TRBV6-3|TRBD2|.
CASSYAGDGREQYF
TGTGCCAGCAGTTACGCGGGAGATGGGCGGGAGCAGTACTTC
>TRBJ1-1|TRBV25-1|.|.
CASSESGPEAFF
TGTGCCAGCAGTGAATCTGGGCCTGAAGCTTTCTTT
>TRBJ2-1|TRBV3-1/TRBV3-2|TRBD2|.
CASSPSSGSSNEQFF
TGTGCCAGCAGCCCATCGAGCGGGAGTTCCAATGAGCAGTTCTTC
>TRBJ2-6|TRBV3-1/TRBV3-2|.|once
CASTLSGANVLTF
TGTGCCAGCACCTTATCTGGGGCCAACGTCCTGACTTTC
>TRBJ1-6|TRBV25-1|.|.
CASHRGYNSPLHF
TGTGCCAGCCATCGGGGGTATAATTCACCCCTCCACTTT
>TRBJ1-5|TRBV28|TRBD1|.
CASTQPGTGSWGNQPQHF
TGTGCCAGCACCCAACCCGGGACAGGGTCTTGGGGCAATCAGCCCCAGCATTTT
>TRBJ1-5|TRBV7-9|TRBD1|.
CASSLATGGRVQPQHF
TGTGCCAGCAGCTTAGCGACAGGGGGTAGGGTTCAGCCCCAGCATTTT
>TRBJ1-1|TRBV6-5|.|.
CASTTVLGNTEAFF
TGTGCCAGCACCACGGTCCTCGGGAACACTGAAGCTTTCTTT
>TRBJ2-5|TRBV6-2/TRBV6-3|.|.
CASSYGGPETQYF
TGTGCCAGCAGTTACGGAGGCCCGGAGACCCAGTACTTC
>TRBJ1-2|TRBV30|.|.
CAWSVLAGGNYGYTF
TGTGCCTGGAGTGTACTGGCAGGAGGAAACTATGGCTACACCTTC
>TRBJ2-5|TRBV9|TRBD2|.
CASSQRGGETQYF
TGTGCCAGCAGCCAGCGGGGTGGGGAGACCCAGTACTTC
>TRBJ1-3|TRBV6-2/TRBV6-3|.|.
CASSSPHTTSGNTIYF
TGTGCCAGCAGTTCACCCCATACTACCTCTGGAAACACCATATATTTT
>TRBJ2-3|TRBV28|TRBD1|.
CASSPGGTQYF
TGTGCCAGCAGTCCAGGGGGCACGCAGTATTTT
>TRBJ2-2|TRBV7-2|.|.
CASSLGPGAGELFF
TGTGCCAGCAGCTTAGGTCCCGGGGCCGGGGAGCTGTTTTTT
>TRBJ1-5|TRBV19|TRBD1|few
CASSTGQGAGQPQHF
TGTGCCAGTAGTACAGGACAGGGGGCTGGTCAGCCCCAGCATTTT
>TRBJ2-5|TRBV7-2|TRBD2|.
CASSHRLAGRETQYF
TGTGCCAGCAGCCACCGACTAGCGGGAAGAGAGACCCAGTACTTC
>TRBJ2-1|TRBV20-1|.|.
CSAREVSEQFF
TGCAGTGCTAGAGAGGTTAGTGAGCAGTTCTTC